The clone carrying this TCR beta chain occurred a few times. Its cognate antigen is unknown. There were TCR beta CDR3 regions amplified from RNA transcripts. The study used the HTBI primer set for a first-round RT-PCR of the TCR CDR3. TCRdb re-analysed the multiplex PCR reads in MiXCR, keeping a single row per CDR3 protein. Of more than 500,000 distinct CDR3 sequences listed, 40% to 50% are singletons. These data originate in a study of T cells in Graves' hyperthyroidism and ophthalmopathy. In germline, CDR1 is SEHNR, CDR2 FQNEAQ (reference sequence). There are 16 residues in the CDR3. V lost 1 base to trimming and J lost 5 bases, with 18 bases between them. Whole-study results and caveats: The blood repertoire included most of the expanded thyroid clonotypes above 0.001.

This chain uses TRBV7-9 with TRBJ2-7; D is perhaps TRBD2 (6 bases). The sample consisted of peripheral blood or thyroid tissue (not recorded which). The sequence derives from an adult woman with Graves' disease, either hyperthyroidism or ophthalmopathy (not recorded which). The CDR3 reads CASSLGGGGGGHEQYF. The CDR3 DNA reads as TGTGCCAGCAGCTTAGGTGGTGGGGGTGGAGGGCACGAGCAGTACTTC. Full variable domain (rest looked up from reference TRBV7-9 and TRBJ2-7): DTGVSQNPRHKITKRGQNVTFRCDPISEHNRLYWYRQTLGQGPEFLTYFQNEAQLEKSRLLSDRFSAERPKGSFSTLEIQRTEQGDSAMYLCASSLGGGGGGHEQYFGPGTRLTVT.